A selection of T cell receptor beta chains follows, all from one sample in a study of Graves' ophthalmopathy and Graves' hyperthyroidism. TCRdb analysed the multiplex PCR reads with MiXCR anew, one entry per CDR3 protein. The data contain about 700,000 distinct CDR3 sequences, 35% to 45% of them singletons. The specimen sequenced was peripheral blood. Receptors were obtained from an adult man with Graves' ophthalmopathy. Both conserved end residues are part of each CDR3. Each record gives: V gene, J gene, D gene, clone size, CDR3 DNA, CDR3 protein. The D gene is left open where the match is weak. Some rows mark clone size as missing; the rest say once, few, many or name a class of expanded clone.

v_call: TRBV10-1; j_call: TRBJ2-3; d_call: TRBD2; clone_size: NA; cdr3_nt: TGCGCCAGCCGTTCGGGGGGGGTTCACACAGATACGCAGTATTTT; cdr3_aa: CASRSGGVHTDTQYF
v_call: TRBV5-1; j_call: TRBJ2-5; d_call: TRBD1; clone_size: few; cdr3_nt: TGCGCCAGCAGCTTTCAGGGGGCAGTAGAGACCCAGTACTTC; cdr3_aa: CASSFQGAVETQYF
v_call: TRBV7-2; j_call: TRBJ2-7; d_call: NA; clone_size: many; cdr3_nt: TGTGCCAGCGGGAGGCGGGCGTCCGACTACGAGCAGTACTTC; cdr3_aa: CASGRRASDYEQYF
v_call: TRBV6-5; j_call: TRBJ2-5; d_call: NA; clone_size: NA; cdr3_nt: NA; cdr3_aa: CASFGTGTLYF
v_call: TRBV7-3; j_call: TRBJ2-2; d_call: NA; clone_size: few; cdr3_nt: TGCGCCAGCAGCCAAGAGGGGGGGAACACCGGGGAGCTGTTTTTT; cdr3_aa: CASSQEGGNTGELFF
v_call: TRBV3-1; j_call: TRBJ2-7; d_call: TRBD2; clone_size: few; cdr3_nt: TGTGCCAGCAGCCAAGGCCAAGGGCGGGGGAGCTACGAGCAGTACTTC; cdr3_aa: CASSQGQGRGSYEQYF
v_call: TRBV7-2; j_call: TRBJ2-3; d_call: NA; clone_size: few; cdr3_nt: TGTGCCAGCAGCTTGAGGGAGCTTCTCACAGATACGCAGTATTTT; cdr3_aa: CASSLRELLTDTQYF
v_call: TRBV9; j_call: TRBJ2-5; d_call: NA; clone_size: many; cdr3_nt: TGTGCCAGCAGCGTAGGTGGGTTCGGGCCAGAGACCCAGTACTTC; cdr3_aa: CASSVGGFGPETQYF
v_call: TRBV29-1; j_call: TRBJ1-2; d_call: TRBD1; clone_size: medium-sized; cdr3_nt: TGCAGCGTCGATTGGGACAGGGTATCGGATGGCTACACCTTC; cdr3_aa: CSVDWDRVSDGYTF
v_call: TRBV7-3; j_call: TRBJ2-2; d_call: NA; clone_size: few; cdr3_nt: TGTGCCAGCAGCTCGTCCCAGGGGACCGGGGAGCTGTTTTTT; cdr3_aa: CASSSSQGTGELFF
v_call: TRBV5-8; j_call: TRBJ1-4; d_call: NA; clone_size: many; cdr3_nt: TGTGCCAGCAGCTTGGGTGGCGGGGCAACTAATGAAAAACTGTTTTTT; cdr3_aa: CASSLGGGATNEKLFF
v_call: TRBV11-2; j_call: TRBJ2-3; d_call: TRBD2; clone_size: NA; cdr3_nt: TGTGCCAGCAGCTCCCGGGGTAGCGGGGGGAAGGATACGCAGTATTTT; cdr3_aa: CASSSRGSGGKDTQYF
v_call: TRBV7-9; j_call: TRBJ2-7; d_call: NA; clone_size: many; cdr3_nt: TGTGCCAGCAGCCAAGCAGGGGACGAGCAGTACTTC; cdr3_aa: CASSQAGDEQYF
v_call: TRBV15; j_call: TRBJ2-7; d_call: NA; clone_size: many; cdr3_nt: TGTGCCACCAGCGTGGCTGGCTACGAGCAGTACTTC; cdr3_aa: CATSVAGYEQYF
v_call: TRBV29-1; j_call: TRBJ2-3; d_call: TRBD2; clone_size: NA; cdr3_nt: TGCAGCGCCAACGGACTAGCGGGAGGAACAGATACGCAGTATTTT; cdr3_aa: CSANGLAGGTDTQYF
v_call: TRBV20-1; j_call: TRBJ1-1; d_call: TRBD1; clone_size: few; cdr3_nt: TGCAGTGCTACAAACAGGGGGCTCTTTACTGAAGCTTTCTTT; cdr3_aa: CSATNRGLFTEAFF
v_call: TRBV7-2; j_call: TRBJ1-5; d_call: TRBD1; clone_size: many; cdr3_nt: TGTGCCAGCAGTCGAACGGGACAGGGGGCGCGGCAGCCCCAGCATTTT; cdr3_aa: CASSRTGQGARQPQHF
v_call: TRBV6-1; j_call: TRBJ2-2; d_call: NA; clone_size: few; cdr3_nt: TGTGCCAGCAGTGGAGGACTTACCACCGGGGAGCTGTTTTTT; cdr3_aa: CASSGGLTTGELFF
v_call: TRBV9; j_call: TRBJ2-5; d_call: NA; clone_size: many; cdr3_nt: TGTGCCAGCAGCGCCAGGACGCCGGGGCAAGAGACCCAGTACTTC; cdr3_aa: CASSARTPGQETQYF
v_call: TRBV12-3/TRBV12-4; j_call: TRBJ1-5; d_call: NA; clone_size: once; cdr3_nt: TGTGCCAGCAGTAGGGGAAGGGGAGCCAATCAGCCCCAGCATTTT; cdr3_aa: CASSRGRGANQPQHF
v_call: TRBV12-3/TRBV12-4; j_call: TRBJ1-1; d_call: NA; clone_size: NA; cdr3_nt: TGTGCCAGCAGCTTAGGGAGGCTGTTAATGAACACTGAAGCTTTCTTT; cdr3_aa: CASSLGRLLMNTEAFF
v_call: TRBV12-3/TRBV12-4; j_call: TRBJ1-1; d_call: NA; clone_size: many; cdr3_nt: TGTGCCAGCATAAGGGAGGCAAACACTGAAGCTTTCTTT; cdr3_aa: CASIREANTEAFF
v_call: TRBV2; j_call: TRBJ1-3; d_call: NA; clone_size: NA; cdr3_nt: TGTGCCAGCAGTGGTTCAGGGTCCGGAAACACCATATATTTT; cdr3_aa: CASSGSGSGNTIYF
v_call: TRBV12-3/TRBV12-4; j_call: TRBJ1-2; d_call: TRBD1; clone_size: many; cdr3_nt: TGTGCCAGCAGTCCAGAGGGACAGGAATACTATGGCTACACCTTC; cdr3_aa: CASSPEGQEYYGYTF
v_call: TRBV7-7; j_call: TRBJ2-5; d_call: NA; clone_size: many; cdr3_nt: TGTGCCAGCAGCTTAGCGCCGTATGAGACCCAGTACTTC; cdr3_aa: CASSLAPYETQYF
v_call: TRBV25-1; j_call: TRBJ1-4; d_call: TRBD1; clone_size: many; cdr3_nt: TGTGCCAGCAGACCCGGGACAGGGGTTAATGAAAAACTGTTTTTT; cdr3_aa: CASRPGTGVNEKLFF
v_call: TRBV9; j_call: TRBJ2-5; d_call: NA; clone_size: once; cdr3_nt: TGTGCTAGAGATCGGATGACTTCGGAGACCCAGTACTTC; cdr3_aa: CARDRMTSETQYF
v_call: TRBV6-1; j_call: TRBJ2-2; d_call: TRBD1; clone_size: NA; cdr3_nt: TGTGCCAGCAGCGGGACAGGGTTCGGGGAGCTGTTTTTT; cdr3_aa: CASSGTGFGELFF
v_call: TRBV25-1; j_call: TRBJ2-2; d_call: TRBD2; clone_size: NA; cdr3_nt: TGTGCCAGCACCGGGACTAGCGGACTACACACCGGGGAGCTGTTTTTT; cdr3_aa: CASTGTSGLHTGELFF
v_call: TRBV12-3/TRBV12-4; j_call: TRBJ1-1; d_call: NA; clone_size: many; cdr3_nt: TGTGCCAGCAGTTTAATGGACAGCATGAACACTGAAGCTTTCTTT; cdr3_aa: CASSLMDSMNTEAFF
v_call: TRBV6-5; j_call: TRBJ1-1; d_call: TRBD1; clone_size: few; cdr3_nt: TGTGCCAGCACGACGTACTCAGGGGGTTCGGCTGAAGCTTTCTTT; cdr3_aa: CASTTYSGGSAEAFF
v_call: TRBV6-2/TRBV6-3; j_call: TRBJ1-5; d_call: NA; clone_size: many; cdr3_nt: TGTGCCAGCAGTCTCAACAATCAGCCCCAGCATTTT; cdr3_aa: CASSLNNQPQHF
v_call: TRBV9; j_call: TRBJ2-7; d_call: TRBD2; clone_size: NA; cdr3_nt: TGTGCCAGCAGCGCCGGGACTAGCGGCTACGAGCAGCACTTC; cdr3_aa: CASSAGTSGYEQHF
v_call: TRBV5-6; j_call: TRBJ1-1; d_call: NA; clone_size: few; cdr3_nt: TGTGCCAGCAGCTTCCGGACGCCATGGGGCACTGAAGCTTTCTTT; cdr3_aa: CASSFRTPWGTEAFF
v_call: TRBV7-7; j_call: TRBJ2-2; d_call: NA; clone_size: NA; cdr3_nt: TGTGCTAGCAGCTTAGCGCTTGGCGGCGAGCTGTTTTTT; cdr3_aa: CASSLALGGELFF
v_call: TRBV4-2; j_call: TRBJ1-2; d_call: NA; clone_size: many; cdr3_nt: TGTGCCAGCAGTCGTGGGACTTCCAGCCCGTATGGCTACACCTTC; cdr3_aa: CASSRGTSSPYGYTF
v_call: TRBV29-1; j_call: TRBJ2-7; d_call: NA; clone_size: many; cdr3_nt: TGCAGCGTTGAAGACAGGCCCCACGAGCAGTACTTC; cdr3_aa: CSVEDRPHEQYF